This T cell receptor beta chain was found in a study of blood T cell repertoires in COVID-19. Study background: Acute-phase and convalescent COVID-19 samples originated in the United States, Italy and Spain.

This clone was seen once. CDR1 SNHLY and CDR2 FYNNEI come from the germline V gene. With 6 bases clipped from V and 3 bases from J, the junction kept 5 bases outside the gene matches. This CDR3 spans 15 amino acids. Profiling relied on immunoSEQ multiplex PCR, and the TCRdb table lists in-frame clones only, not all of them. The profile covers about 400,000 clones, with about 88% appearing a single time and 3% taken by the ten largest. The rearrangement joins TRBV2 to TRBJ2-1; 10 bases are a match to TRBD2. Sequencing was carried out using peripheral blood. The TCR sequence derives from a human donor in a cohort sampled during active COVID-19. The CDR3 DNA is TGTGCCAGCAGCTTGAGGACTAGCGGCTACAATGAGCAGTTCTTC. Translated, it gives CASSLRTSGYNEQFF.